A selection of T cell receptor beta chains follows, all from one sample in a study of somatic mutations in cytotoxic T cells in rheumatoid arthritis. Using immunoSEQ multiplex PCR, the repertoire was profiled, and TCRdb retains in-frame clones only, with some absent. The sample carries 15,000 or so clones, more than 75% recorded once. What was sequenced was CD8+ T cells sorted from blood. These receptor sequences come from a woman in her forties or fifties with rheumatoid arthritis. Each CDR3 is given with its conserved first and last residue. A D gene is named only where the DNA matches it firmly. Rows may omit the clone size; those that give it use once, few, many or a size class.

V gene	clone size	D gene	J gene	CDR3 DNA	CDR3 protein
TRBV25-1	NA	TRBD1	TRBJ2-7	TGTGCCAGCAGTGAAGACAGGGGGCTCGACGAGCAGTACTTC	CASSEDRGLDEQYF
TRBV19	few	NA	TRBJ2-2	TGTGCCAGTAGCCAGGCCCCCGGGGAGCTGTTTTTT	CASSQAPGELFF
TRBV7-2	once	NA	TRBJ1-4	TGTGCCAGCAGCTTATACCCTGGGACAATAAATGAAAAACTGTTTTTT	CASSLYPGTINEKLFF
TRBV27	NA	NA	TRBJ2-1	TGTGCCAGCAGTTTATTTGGGCACAATGAGCAGTTCTTC	CASSLFGHNEQFF
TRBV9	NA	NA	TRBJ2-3	TGTGCCAGCAGCGTAGAAGTCTCAGATACGCAGTATTTT	CASSVEVSDTQYF
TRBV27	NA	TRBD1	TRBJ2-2	TGTGCCAGCAGACCACAGGGGGATGCCGGGGAGCTGTTTTTT	CASRPQGDAGELFF
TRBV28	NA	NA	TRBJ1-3	TGTGCCAGCAGTTTTCCTACAGGGTCCTCTGGAAACACCATATATTTT	CASSFPTGSSGNTIYF
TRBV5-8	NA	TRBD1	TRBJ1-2	TGTGCCAGCAGCCTTTTGGGAAGCGGGTCCCAGGGGGATGGCTACACCTTC	CASSLLGSGSQGDGYTF
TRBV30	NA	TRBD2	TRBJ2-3	TGTGCCTGGACCGCGGGGACTAGCTCGGATACGCAGTATTTT	CAWTAGTSSDTQYF
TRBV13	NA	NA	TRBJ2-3	TGTGCCAGCACCCTACGGCGGGACGACTTCACAGATACGCAGTATTTT	CASTLRRDDFTDTQYF
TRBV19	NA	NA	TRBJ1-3	TGTGCCAGTAGTATCCCTGACATCACTGGAAACACCATATATTTT	CASSIPDITGNTIYF
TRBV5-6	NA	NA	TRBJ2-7	TGTGCCAGCAGCTTGGAGGGCACTTCGGGCTACGAGCAGTACTTC	CASSLEGTSGYEQYF
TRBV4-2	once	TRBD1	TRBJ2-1	TGTGCCAGCAGCCAAGGGGGACAGGGCCCCAATGAGCAGTTCTTC	CASSQGGQGPNEQFF
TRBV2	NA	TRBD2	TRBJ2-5	TGTGCCAGCAGTCCCCTAACTAGCGGGGGACCGACCGAGACCCAGTACTTC	CASSPLTSGGPTETQYF
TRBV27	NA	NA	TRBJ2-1	TGTGCCAGCAGCCCCGGGGCGGGTCTAGGGGAGCAGTTCTTC	CASSPGAGLGEQFF
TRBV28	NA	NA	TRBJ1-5	TGTGCCAGCAGGGGGCACTCGCTTAGCAATCAGCCCCAGCATTTT	CASRGHSLSNQPQHF
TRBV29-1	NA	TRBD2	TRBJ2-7	TGCAGCGTTGAAGAGGCTAGCGGATACTCCTACGAGCAGTACTTC	CSVEEASGYSYEQYF
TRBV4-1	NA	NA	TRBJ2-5	TGCGCCAGCAGCCAAGTTACCGGGAAGGAGCAAGAGACCCAGTACTTC	CASSQVTGKEQETQYF
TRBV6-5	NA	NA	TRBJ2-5	TGTGCCAGCAGTTATGGCAAGACCCAGTACTTC	CASSYGKTQYF
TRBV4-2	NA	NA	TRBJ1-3	TGTGCCAGCAGCCAACTGGGTGGCGGAGACACCATATATTTT	CASSQLGGGDTIYF
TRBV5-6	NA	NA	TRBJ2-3	TGTGCCAGCAGCTTGGTATCAGGGCAAGGTCATCGCACAGATACGCAGTATTTT	CASSLVSGQGHRTDTQYF
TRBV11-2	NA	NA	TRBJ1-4	TGTGCCAGCAAGACAGCCTCTAATGAAAAACTGTTTTTT	CASKTASNEKLFF
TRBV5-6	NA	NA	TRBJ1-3	TGTGCCAGCAGCTTGGGGGGATACGAGGACTCTGGAAACACCATATATTTT	CASSLGGYEDSGNTIYF
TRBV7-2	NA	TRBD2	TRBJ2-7	TGTGCCAGCAGCTTAGACGGGACTAGCGGTTACGAGCAGTACTTC	CASSLDGTSGYEQYF
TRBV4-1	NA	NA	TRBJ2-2	TGCGCCAGCAGCCAAGAAGCCGGGGAATGGACCGGGGAGCTGTTTTTT	CASSQEAGEWTGELFF
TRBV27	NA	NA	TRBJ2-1	TGTGCCAGCAGTCCTGAGATAGGCCAACTCTACAATGAGCAGTTCTTC	CASSPEIGQLYNEQFF
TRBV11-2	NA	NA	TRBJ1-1	TGTGCCAGCAGCTTAGATTGGACGGTGAACACTGAAGCTTTCTTT	CASSLDWTVNTEAFF
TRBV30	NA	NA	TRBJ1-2	TGTGCCGGGGGGGGGCGGACCTATGGCTACACCTTC	CAGGGRTYGYTF
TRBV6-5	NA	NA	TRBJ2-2	TGTGCCAGCAGCTCGGACCTCACCGGGGAGCTGTTTTTT	CASSSDLTGELFF
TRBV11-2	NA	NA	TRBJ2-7	TGTGCCAGCAGCGTTTACGGAGGCCCCTCCTACGAGCAGTACTTC	CASSVYGGPSYEQYF
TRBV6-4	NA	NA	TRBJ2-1	TGTGCCAGCAGCCTAGGGCAGGAAACCAATGAGCAGTTCTTC	CASSLGQETNEQFF
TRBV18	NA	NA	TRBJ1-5	TGTGCCAGCTCACCCCGGGAGGTTAGCAATCAGCCCCAGCATTTT	CASSPREVSNQPQHF
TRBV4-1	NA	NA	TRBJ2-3	TGCGCCAGCAGCCAAGGACTTACAGATACGCAGTATTTT	CASSQGLTDTQYF
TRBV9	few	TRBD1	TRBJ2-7	TGTGCCAGCAGCGCGGGACAGTCCTACGAGCAGTACTTC	CASSAGQSYEQYF
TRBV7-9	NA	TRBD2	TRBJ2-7	TGTGCCAGCAGCCCTGAGGGGAGGGCCTACGAGCAGTACTTC	CASSPEGRAYEQYF
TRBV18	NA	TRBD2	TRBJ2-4	TGTGCCAGCTCACCACGCCGCGGGGGACTAGCCAAAAACATTCAGTACTTC	CASSPRRGGLAKNIQYF
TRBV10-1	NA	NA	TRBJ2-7	TGCGCCAGCAGTGAAGGAACAGCTTTCGAGCAGTACTTC	CASSEGTAFEQYF
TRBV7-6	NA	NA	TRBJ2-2	TGTGCCAGCAGCCCTAAAGGACCCCTCCTTATGAACACCGGGGAGCTGTTTTTT	CASSPKGPLLMNTGELFF
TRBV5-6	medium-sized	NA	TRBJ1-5	TGTGCCAGCGGGGAGAAGGCGGGTGTGCCCCAGCATTTT	CASGEKAGVPQHF
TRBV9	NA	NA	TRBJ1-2	TGTGCCAGCAGCCCCACCTCCGACCAGTATGGCTACACCTTC	CASSPTSDQYGYTF
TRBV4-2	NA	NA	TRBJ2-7	TGTGCCAGCAGCCAAGATTCGGGGAACTACGAGCAGTACTTC	CASSQDSGNYEQYF